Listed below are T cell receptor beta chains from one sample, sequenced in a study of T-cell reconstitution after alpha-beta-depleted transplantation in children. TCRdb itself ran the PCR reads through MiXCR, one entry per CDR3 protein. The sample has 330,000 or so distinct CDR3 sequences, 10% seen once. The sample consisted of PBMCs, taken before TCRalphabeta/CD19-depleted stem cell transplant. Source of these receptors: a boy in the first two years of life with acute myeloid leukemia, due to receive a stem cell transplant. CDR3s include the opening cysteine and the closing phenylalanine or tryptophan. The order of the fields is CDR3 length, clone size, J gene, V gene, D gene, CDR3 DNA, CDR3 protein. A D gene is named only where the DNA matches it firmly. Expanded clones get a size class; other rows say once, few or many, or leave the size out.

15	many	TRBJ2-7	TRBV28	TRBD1	TGTGCCAGCAGCAAAACGGGGGACAGGGTCTACGAGCAGTACTTC	CASSKTGDRVYEQYF
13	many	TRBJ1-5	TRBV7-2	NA	TGTGCCAGCAGCTTAGTTCTGACGGCCTTGATGCATTTT	CASSLVLTALMHF
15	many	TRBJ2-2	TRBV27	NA	TGTGCCAGCACCCCCGGGACATTGAACACCGGGGAGCTGTTTTTT	CASTPGTLNTGELFF
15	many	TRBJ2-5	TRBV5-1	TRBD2	TGCGCCAGCAGCTTTGGGTTAGCGGGAGCGGAGACCCAGTACTTC	CASSFGLAGAETQYF
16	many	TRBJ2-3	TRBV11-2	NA	TGTGCCAGCAGCTTAGAAAGGGGTGGGGGCTCAGATACGCAGTATTTT	CASSLERGGGSDTQYF
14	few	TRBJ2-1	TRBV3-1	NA	TGTGCCAGCAGCCAAGAAGGTCAGAGCAATGAGCAGTTCTTC	CASSQEGQSNEQFF
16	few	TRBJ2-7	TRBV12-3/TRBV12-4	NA	TGTGCCAGCAGTTACCCCCGGGACCTGGTGGGATACGAGCAGTACTTC	CASSYPRDLVGYEQYF
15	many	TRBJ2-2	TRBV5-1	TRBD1	TGCGCCAGCGGGACCGGGACAGGGAGCACCGGGGAGCTGTTTTTT	CASGTGTGSTGELFF
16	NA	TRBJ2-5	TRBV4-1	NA	TGCGCCAGCAGCCAAGAAGGCGGGAATGAGCAAGAGACCCAGTACTTC	CASSQEGGNEQETQYF
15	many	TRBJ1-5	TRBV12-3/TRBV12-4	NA	TGTGCCAGCACCCTTCCGGGGGCAGGCAATCAGCCCCAGCATTTT	CASTLPGAGNQPQHF
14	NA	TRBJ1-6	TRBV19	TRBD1	TGTGCCAGCAGGACCACAGGGGACAATTCACCCCTCCACTTT	CASRTTGDNSPLHF
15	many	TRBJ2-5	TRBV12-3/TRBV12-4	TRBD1	TGTGCCAGCAGTCTCCGGACAGGTCTCCAAGAGACCCAGTACTTC	CASSLRTGLQETQYF
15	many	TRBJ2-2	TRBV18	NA	TGTGCCAGCTCACCTCTCGCGACTAACACCGGGGAGCTGTTTTTT	CASSPLATNTGELFF
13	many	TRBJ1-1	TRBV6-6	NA	TGTGCCAGCAGTTACTCGGCAGGGATCGGGGCTTTCTTT	CASSYSAGIGAFF
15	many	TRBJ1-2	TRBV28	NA	TGTGCCAGCACCACCTCCACAGGGATCCTCTTAGGCTACACCTTC	CASTTSTGILLGYTF
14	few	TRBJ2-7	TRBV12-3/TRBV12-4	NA	TGTGCCAGCAGTTTACAGGCGTACTCCTACGAGCAGTACTTC	CASSLQAYSYEQYF
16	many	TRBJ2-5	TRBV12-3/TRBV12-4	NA	TGTGCCAGCAGCCAAAACAGGGCCAGTAGCCAAGAGACCCAGTACTTC	CASSQNRASSQETQYF
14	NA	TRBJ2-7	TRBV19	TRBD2	TGTGCCAGTAGTACTAGCGGCTACTCCTACGAGCAGTACTTC	CASSTSGYSYEQYF
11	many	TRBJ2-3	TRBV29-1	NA	TGCAGCGTTGAACAGACAGATACGCAGTATTTT	CSVEQTDTQYF
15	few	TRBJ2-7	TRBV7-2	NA	TGTGCCAGCAGCTTAGCGACATACCTTCCCTCCGAGCAGTACTTC	CASSLATYLPSEQYF
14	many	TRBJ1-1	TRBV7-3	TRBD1	TGTGCCAGCAGCCTGACAGGGAGGGGGACTGAAGCTTTCTTT	CASSLTGRGTEAFF
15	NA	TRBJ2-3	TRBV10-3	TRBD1	TGTGCCATCAGGCCCCGGACAGGTTACACAGATACGCAGTATTTT	CAIRPRTGYTDTQYF
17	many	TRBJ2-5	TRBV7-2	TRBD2	TGTGCCAGCAGCCAAATCAGACTAGCGGGACCGCGAGAGACCCAGTACTTC	CASSQIRLAGPRETQYF
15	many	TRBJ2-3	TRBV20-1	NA	TGCAGTGCTAGGGGTAGGGGGGGCCCCTCAGATACGCAGTATTTT	CSARGRGGPSDTQYF
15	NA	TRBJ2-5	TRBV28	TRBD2	TGTGCCAGCAGTCAGGGGACTAGCGGGAGCGGGGCCCAGTACTTC	CASSQGTSGSGAQYF
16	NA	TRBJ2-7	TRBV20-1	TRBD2	TGCTGTGCTAGAGATCTCACTAGCGGGAGGATCTACGAGCAGTACTTC	CCARDLTSGRIYEQYF
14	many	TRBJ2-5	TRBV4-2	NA	TGTGCCAGCAGCCAAGAGAGGGGGGGAGAGACCCAGTACTTC	CASSQERGGETQYF
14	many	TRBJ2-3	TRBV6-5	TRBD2	TGTGCCACCATAGCGGGAGGTCGCACAGATACGCAGTATTTT	CATIAGGRTDTQYF
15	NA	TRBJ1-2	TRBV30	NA	TGTGCCTGGAGTCGTCCCCCGGCAGGGGACCATGGCTACACCTTC	CAWSRPPAGDHGYTF
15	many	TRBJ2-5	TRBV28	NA	TGTGCCAGCAGTTTACCGTCACAGGGTCAAGAGACCCAGTACTTC	CASSLPSQGQETQYF
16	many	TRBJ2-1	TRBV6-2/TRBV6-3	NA	TGTGCCAGCAGTTCGTTGGGGGAAAGGCGTAACAATGAGCAGTTCTTC	CASSSLGERRNNEQFF
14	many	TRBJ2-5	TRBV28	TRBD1	TGTGCCAGCAGATCTCCTAGACAGGGGTGGACCCAGTACTTC	CASRSPRQGWTQYF
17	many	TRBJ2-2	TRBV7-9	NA	TGTGCCAGCAGCTTACGTAACGGGGGCGGAACCACCGGGGAGCTGTTTTTT	CASSLRNGGGTTGELFF
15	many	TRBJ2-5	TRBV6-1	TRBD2	TGTGCCAGCAGCGACACGGGGGGGCGGTTTGAGACCCAGTACTTC	CASSDTGGRFETQYF
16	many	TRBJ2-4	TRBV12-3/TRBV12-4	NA	TGTGCCAGCAGCCCCCTTGGGGGTTTAGCCAAAAACATTCAGTACTTC	CASSPLGGLAKNIQYF
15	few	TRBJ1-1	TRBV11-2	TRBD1	TGTGCCAGCAGCTTATTCGACAGGGGACCCACTGAAGCTTTCTTT	CASSLFDRGPTEAFF
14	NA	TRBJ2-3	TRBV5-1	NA	TGCGCCAGCAGCTTGGGCCGGATCACAGATACGCAGTATTTT	CASSLGRITDTQYF
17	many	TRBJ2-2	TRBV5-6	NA	TGTGCCAGCAGCTTGAAGGGACTCGCCGCGAACACCGGGGAGCTGTTTTTT	CASSLKGLAANTGELFF
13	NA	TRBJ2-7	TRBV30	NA	TGTGCCTGGAGCCCTGGCTGGTCCTACGAGCAGTACTTC	CAWSPGWSYEQYF
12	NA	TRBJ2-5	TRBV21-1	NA	TGTGCCAGGAGGGGTAAAAGAGAGACCCGGTACTTC	CARRGKRETRYF
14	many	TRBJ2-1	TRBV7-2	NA	TGTGCCAGCGGACTTAGCGGTCCCTACAATGAGCAGTTCTTC	CASGLSGPYNEQFF
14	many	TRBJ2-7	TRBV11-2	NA	TGTGCCAGCAGCTCGGAGTTCCGCGCAAGAGAGCAGTACTTC	CASSSEFRAREQYF
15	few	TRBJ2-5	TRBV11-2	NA	TGTGCCAGCAGCTTAGATCAGAAACGGAGAGAGACCCAGTACTTC	CASSLDQKRRETQYF
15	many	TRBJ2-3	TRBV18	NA	TGTGCCAGCTCACCACGCGGGGCGCTCACAGATACGCAGTATTTT	CASSPRGALTDTQYF
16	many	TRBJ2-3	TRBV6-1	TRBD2	TGTGCCAGCAGTGAATTAGTAGCGGGAGGGGCAGATACGCAGTATTTT	CASSELVAGGADTQYF
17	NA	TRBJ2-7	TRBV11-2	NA	TGTGCCAGCAGCTTAGAGGGACGCCCTATCTCTTTCCACGAGCAGTACTTC	CASSLEGRPISFHEQYF
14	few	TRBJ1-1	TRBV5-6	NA	TGTGCCAGCAGCTGGGACATCGGATACACTGAAGCTTTCTTT	CASSWDIGYTEAFF
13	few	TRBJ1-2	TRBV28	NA	TGTGCCAGCACCGCCAGGGCCGACTATGGCTACACCTTC	CASTARADYGYTF
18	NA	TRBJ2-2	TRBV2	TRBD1	TGTGCCAGCAGTGAAAAACTGCCCCCAGGGGGCCTACGAGGGGAGCTGTTTTTT	CASSEKLPPGGLRGELFF
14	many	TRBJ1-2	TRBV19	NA	TGTGCCAGTAGTATGAATCGGGATAGATATGGCTACACCTTC	CASSMNRDRYGYTF
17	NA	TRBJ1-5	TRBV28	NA	TGTGCCAGCAGTTTTGGCAGGGAACCCAATAGCAATCAGCCCCAGCATTTT	CASSFGREPNSNQPQHF
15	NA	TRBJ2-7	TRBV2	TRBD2	TGTGCCAGCAGGGGTCCGAGCGGGAGCACCTACGAGCAGTACTTC	CASRGPSGSTYEQYF
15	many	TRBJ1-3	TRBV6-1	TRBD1	TGTGCCAGCAGCTCACCGCGGACAGGGCGTCACACCATATATTTT	CASSSPRTGRHTIYF
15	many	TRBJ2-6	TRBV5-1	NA	TGCGCCAGCACCTTCACCACCTCTGGGGCCAACGTCCTGACTTTC	CASTFTTSGANVLTF
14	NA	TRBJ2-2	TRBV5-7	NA	TGTGCCAGCAGCTATATTTCGTGGACCGGGGAGCTGTTTTTT	CASSYISWTGELFF